Detailed here is one TCR beta chain. The antigen is not known. The sample comes from a study of T cell responses to AZD1222 COVID-19 vaccine. Study-wide points: Spike-specific TCR breadth and depth grew following two AZD1222 doses.

Per germline, CDR1 SNHLY and CDR2 FYNNEI. This CDR3 spans 15 amino acids. J was trimmed by 2 bases and V by 3 bases; bases with no gene match: 4. Generated by immunoSEQ multiplex PCR, the TCRdb table keeps only in-frame clones and is missing some. This table has some 120,000 clones, 85% to 90% appearing once. Specimen: peripheral blood, collected on day 0 of AZD1222 vaccination. V is TRBV2 and J is TRBJ2-3, with 8 positions matching TRBD2. This TCR was recovered from an adult in good health. The CDR3 nucleotides read TGTGCCAGCAGTGAGGTAGCGGGAATCACAGATACGCAGTATTTT. Translated, it gives CASSEVAGITDTQYF.